One and the same sample provided the 17 T cell receptor beta chains below, sequenced in a study of CD4 T cells in relation to SARS-CoV-2 and coronaviruses. Antigen specificity for these receptors is unknown. TCRdb keeps only in-frame clones here, not all; method: immunoSEQ multiplex PCR. The table lists tens of thousands of clones, approximately 82% of them singletons, with 4.5% to 5% in the top ten. Sequenced: naive CD4+ T cells from PBMCs, cultured in vitro. Subset given: naive CD4+ T cells isolated by negative enrichment. The receptors here all came from an adult with COVID-19.

The chain is built from TRBV15 and TRBJ2-3, with D possibly being TRBD1 or TRBD2 (6 bases each). Trimming took 5 bases from V and 4 from J, leaving 16 bases between them. This CDR3 has 15 residues. Germline V gives CDR1 LNHNV, CDR2 YYDKDF (reference sequence). CDR3 residues: CATSLGGNGADTQYF. The CDR3, as DNA: TGTGCCACCAGCCTAGGGGGGAATGGGGCAGATACGCAGTATTTT.

V gene TRBV2 combines with J gene TRBJ1-4; 9 nucleotides line up with TRBD1. CDR1 is SNHLY, CDR2 FYNNEI, per germline. CDR3 size: 13 residues. V gave up 9 bases and J gave up 11 bases; unmatched junction bases: 10. The CDR3 coding sequence is TGTGCCAGGAGAGGGACAGGGAGTAGTAAACTGTTTTTT. Translation: CARRGTGSSKLFF.

The chain joins TRBV7-8 to TRBJ2-5; tentative D call: TRBD2 (5 bases). Germline V lookup: CDR1 SGHVS, CDR2 FQNEAQ. Between the trimmed V and J ends, which lost 2 bases and 4 bases, there was a span of 14 bases. The CDR3 spans 15 residues. The CDR3: CASSLSGAPGETQYF. CDR3 in DNA: TGTGCCAGCAGCTTAAGCGGAGCGCCAGGAGAGACCCAGTACTTC.

This rearrangement joins TRBV29-1 to TRBJ2-7, with 9 bases lining up with TRBD1. The CDR3 sequence is 15 residues long. The germline gives CDR1 SQVTM, CDR2 ANQGSEA. The trim removed 1 base at V and 4 bases at J, leaving 8 bases unmatched. DNA of the CDR3: TGCAGCGTTGAAGGAGGACAGGGGAGTTTATACGAGCAGTACTTC. Its translation is CSVEGGQGSLYEQYF.

This clone was seen a single time. This chain joins TRBV20-1 and TRBJ1-6; D not certain. This CDR3 contains 13 residues. Germline CDR1 is DFQATT and CDR2 is SNEGSKA (reference sequence). V was clipped by 3 bases and J by 8 bases, with 11 bases between them. The DNA of the CDR3 is TGCAGTGCTAGTACGAGGGTGGATTCACCCCTCCACTTT. Encoded protein: CSASTRVDSPLHF.

The chain employs TRBV4-3 and TRBJ2-1; 11 nucleotides match TRBD2. The length of the CDR3 is 15 residues. The germline gives CDR1 LGHNA, CDR2 YSLEER. V lost 1 base and J lost 5; bases outside the gene matches: 1. The CDR3 sequence: CASSQGLAGNNEQFF. DNA of the CDR3: TGCGCCAGCAGCCAAGGACTAGCGGGAAACAATGAGCAGTTCTTC.

This chain links TRBV6-1 with TRBJ1-5; D may be TRBD1 (5 bases). The CDR3 runs to 13 residues. V shed 3 bases and J shed 7 bases, with 10 bases lying between them. Germline-derived CDR1 and CDR2 are MNHNS and SASEGT. CDR3 nucleotides: TGTGCCAGCAGTGACGGAAGACAGCAGCCCCAGCATTTT. Its translation: CASSDGRQQPQHF.

The J gene is TRBJ2-5, the V gene TRBV28; D gene uncertain. The germline CDR1 and CDR2 sequences are MDHEN and SYDVKM. The length of the CDR3 is 11 residues. V was clipped by 6 bases and J by 0 bases, with 2 bases between them. The CDR3 DNA follows: TGTGCCAGCAGCTACCAAGAGACCCAGTACTTC. This translates into CASSYQETQYF.

This chain links TRBV7-9 with TRBJ1-2; D may be TRBD1 (5 bases). The ends were cut back, 5 bases at V and 7 bases at J, with 11 bases in the middle. CDR3 length: 12 amino acids. Germline CDR1 SEHNR, CDR2 FQNEAQ (reference sequence). CDR3 amino acids: CASSPQGSGYTF. In DNA form, the CDR3 reads TGTGCCAGCAGCCCTCAGGGTAGTGGCTACACCTTC.

This rearrangement joins TRBV28 to TRBJ2-2; possible D gene TRBD1, 6 bases. The germline gives CDR1 MDHEN, CDR2 SYDVKM. V lost 4 bases to trimming and J lost 4 bases, with 16 bases between them. The CDR3 spans 16 residues. Here the CDR3 DNA reads TGTGCCAGCAGTTCGACAGGACCGCGCATCACCGGGGAGCTGTTTTTT. Residues: CASSSTGPRITGELFF.

The chain links TRBV14 to TRBJ1-3, with D possibly being TRBD1 (5 bases). The V end lost 4 bases, the J end lost 2 bases, and 15 bases lay between the germline ends. This CDR3 has 16 residues. Germline CDR1 SGHDN, CDR2 FVKESK. The CDR3 sequence is CASSPPWGGPGNTIYF. CDR3 sequence (DNA): TGTGCCAGCAGCCCCCCTTGGGGGGGACCTGGAAACACCATATATTTT.

The genes are TRBV19 and TRBJ2-2, with D possibly being TRBD1 (7 bases). The germline CDR1 and CDR2 sequences are LNHDA and SQIVND (reference sequence). The CDR3 is 15 residues long. With 6 bases removed from V and 3 bases from J, the gap between germline ends came to 14 bases. The CDR3 DNA sequence: TGTGCCAGTAGCCCCCAGGGGGGCCACACCGGGGAGCTGTTTTTT. This encodes CASSPQGGHTGELFF.

The chain couples TRBV7-2 to TRBJ2-7; no firm D call. From germline, CDR1 is SGHTA and CDR2 FQGNSA. The V and J ends lost 1 base and 5 bases respectively, with 3 bases between them. The CDR3 has 11 residues. The CDR3 DNA follows: TGTGCCAGCAGCTTAGGGGACGAGCAGTACTTC. Encoded protein: CASSLGDEQYF.

This sequence joins TRBV11-2 and TRBJ2-1, with 7 positions matching TRBD2. CDR1 and CDR2 (germline): SGHAT, FQNNGV. The CDR3 sequence is 16 residues long. V shed 5 bases, J shed 4 bases, and the junction held 11 bases outside the gene matches. The CDR3 is CASSERGSSTYNEQFF. The CDR3 DNA is TGTGCCAGCAGCGAACGCGGGAGTTCGACGTACAATGAGCAGTTCTTC.

This sequence joins TRBV30 and TRBJ2-7; 9 positions agree with TRBD1. Germline V CDR1 and CDR2: GTSNPN, SVGIG (reference sequence). The CDR3 spans 15 residues. J was trimmed by 4 bases and V by 3 bases; bases with no gene match: 10. The CDR3 reads CAWSKLQGARYEQYF. CDR3 coding DNA: TGTGCCTGGAGCAAATTACAGGGGGCGCGGTACGAGCAGTACTTC.

This chain joins TRBV3-1 (or the pseudogene TRBV3-2) and TRBJ2-7, with TRBD1 matching over 8 bases. CDR1 and CDR2 from the germline V gene are LGHDT and YNNKEL (reference sequence). The CDR3 contains 15 residues. With 4 bases clipped from V and 4 bases from J, the junction kept 9 bases outside the gene matches. The CDR3 loop is CASSLLVTGAYEQYF. The CDR3 DNA follows: TGTGCCAGCAGCCTTTTGGTGACAGGGGCGTACGAGCAGTACTTC.

The J gene is TRBJ2-2, the V gene TRBV28, with D unresolved. The V end lost 8 bases, the J end lost 7 bases, and 11 bases lay between the germline ends. This CDR3 is built from 12 residues. Germline V gene sequence: CDR1 MDHEN, CDR2 SYDVKM. CDR3 DNA sequence: TGTGCCAGCCGCAGTTCCGACGGGGAGCTGTTTTTT. It encodes CASRSSDGELFF.